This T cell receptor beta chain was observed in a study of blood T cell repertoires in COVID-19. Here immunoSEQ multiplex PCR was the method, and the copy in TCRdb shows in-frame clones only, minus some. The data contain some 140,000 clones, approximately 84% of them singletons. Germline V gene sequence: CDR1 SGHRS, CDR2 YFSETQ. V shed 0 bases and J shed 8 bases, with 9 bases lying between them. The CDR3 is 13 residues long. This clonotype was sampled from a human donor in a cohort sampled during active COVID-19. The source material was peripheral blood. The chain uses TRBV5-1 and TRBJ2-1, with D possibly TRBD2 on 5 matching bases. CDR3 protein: CASSLAFGDEQFF. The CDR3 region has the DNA TGCGCCAGCAGCTTGGCCTTCGGGGATGAGCAGTTCTTC.